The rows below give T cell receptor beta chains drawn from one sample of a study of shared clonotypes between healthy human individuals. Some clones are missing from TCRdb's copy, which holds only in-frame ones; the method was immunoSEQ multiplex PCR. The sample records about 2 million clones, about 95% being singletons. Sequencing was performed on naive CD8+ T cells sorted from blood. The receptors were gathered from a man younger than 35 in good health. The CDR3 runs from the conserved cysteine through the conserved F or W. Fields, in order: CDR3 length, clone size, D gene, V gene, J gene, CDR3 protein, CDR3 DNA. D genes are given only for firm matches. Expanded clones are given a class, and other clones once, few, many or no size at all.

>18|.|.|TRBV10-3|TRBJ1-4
CAPGGKGISIKSNEKLFF
TGTGCCCCCGGAGGAAAGGGAATAAGTATCAAGTCTAATGAAAAACTGTTTTTT
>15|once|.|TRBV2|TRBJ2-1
CASTIQGSSYNEQFF
TGTGCCAGCACCATACAGGGAAGCTCCTACAATGAGCAGTTCTTC
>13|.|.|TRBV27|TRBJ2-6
CASSRSGANVLTF
TGTGCCAGCTCACGCTCTGGGGCCAACGTCCTGACTTTC
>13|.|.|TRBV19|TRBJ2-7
CASSPGLNYEQYF
TGTGCCAGTAGCCCGGGACTGAACTACGAGCAGTACTTC
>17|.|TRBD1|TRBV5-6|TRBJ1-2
CASSFGTGGHGDYGYTF
TGTGCCAGCAGCTTTGGGACAGGGGGTCATGGGGACTATGGCTACACCTTC
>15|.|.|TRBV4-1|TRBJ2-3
CASSQERVGAVAQYF
TGCGCCAGCAGCCAAGAACGGGTGGGGGCAGTCGCGCAGTATTTT
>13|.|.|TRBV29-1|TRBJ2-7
CSVVGLGSYEQYF
TGCAGCGTTGTGGGGCTGGGATCCTACGAGCAGTACTTC
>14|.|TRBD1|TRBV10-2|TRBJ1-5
CASSEDRATQPQHF
TGCGCCAGCAGTGAGGACAGGGCTACTCAGCCCCAGCATTTT
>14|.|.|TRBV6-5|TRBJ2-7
CASSYSDQIYEQYF
TGTGCCAGCAGTTATTCGGACCAGATTTACGAGCAGTACTTC
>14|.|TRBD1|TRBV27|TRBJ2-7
CASSSWTGIEEQYF
TGTGCCAGCAGTTCATGGACAGGGATAGAGGAGCAGTACTTC
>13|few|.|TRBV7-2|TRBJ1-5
CASSLVGDQPQHF
TGTGCCAGCAGCTTAGTGGGGGATCAGCCCCAGCATTTT
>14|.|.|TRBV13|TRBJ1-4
CASSLGSSNEKLFF
TGTGCCAGCAGTTTGGGCAGTTCTAATGAAAAACTGTTTTTT
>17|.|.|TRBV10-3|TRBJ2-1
CAISEYGTPGVYNEQFF
TGTGCCATCAGTGAATACGGGACCCCGGGAGTCTACAATGAGCAGTTCTTC
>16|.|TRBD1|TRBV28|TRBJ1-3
CASSLTTGTSGNTIYF
TGTGCCAGCAGTTTAACGACAGGGACCTCTGGAAACACCATATATTTT
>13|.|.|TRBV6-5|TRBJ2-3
CASSEGGTDTQYF
TGTGCCAGCAGTGAGGGTGGCACAGATACGCAGTATTTT
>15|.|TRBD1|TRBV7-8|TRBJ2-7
CASSLGRQGSYEQYF
TGTGCCAGCAGCTTAGGGAGACAGGGTTCCTACGAGCAGTACTTC
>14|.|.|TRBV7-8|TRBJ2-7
CASSPPDRVYEQYF
TGTGCCAGCAGCCCCCCGGACAGAGTCTACGAGCAGTACTTC
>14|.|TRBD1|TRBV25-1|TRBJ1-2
CASSEYQGALGYTF
TGTGCCAGCAGTGAATACCAGGGGGCGCTCGGCTACACCTTC
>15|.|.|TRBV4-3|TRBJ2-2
CASSQVVPTSGELFF
TGCGCCAGCAGCCAAGTTGTCCCCACGTCCGGGGAGCTGTTTTTT
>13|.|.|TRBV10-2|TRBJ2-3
CASSDRGADTQYF
TGCGCCAGCAGTGATCGGGGAGCAGATACGCAGTATTTT
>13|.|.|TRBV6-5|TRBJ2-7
CASSSDRAYEQYF
TGTGCCAGCAGCTCCGACAGAGCCTACGAGCAGTACTTC
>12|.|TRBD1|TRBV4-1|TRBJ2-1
CASSTTGTEQFF
TGCGCCAGCAGCACGACAGGGACTGAGCAGTTCTTC
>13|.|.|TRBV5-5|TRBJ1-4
CASSKQGFEKLFF
TGTGCCAGCAGCAAACAGGGATTCGAAAAACTGTTTTTT
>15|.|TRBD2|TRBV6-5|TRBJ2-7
CASSLTSGRFYEQYF
TGTGCCAGCTCCTTGACTAGCGGGAGATTCTACGAGCAGTACTTC
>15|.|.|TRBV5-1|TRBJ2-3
CASSLPETRTDTQYF
TGCGCCAGCAGCTTGCCCGAGACTCGCACAGATACGCAGTATTTT
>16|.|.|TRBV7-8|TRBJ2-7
CASSSMGPPSSYEQYF
TGTGCCAGCAGCTCCATGGGACCACCGAGCTCCTACGAGCAGTACTTC
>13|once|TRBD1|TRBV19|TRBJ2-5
CASSRGNQETQYF
TGTGCCAGTAGCAGGGGGAACCAAGAGACCCAGTACTTC
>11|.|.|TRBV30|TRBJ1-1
CARGSNTEAFF
TGTGCGAGGGGATCGAACACTGAAGCTTTCTTT
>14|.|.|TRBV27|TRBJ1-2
CASSLGGAGYGYTF
TGTGCCAGCAGTTTAGGGGGCGCCGGCTATGGCTACACCTTC
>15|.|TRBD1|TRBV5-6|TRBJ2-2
CASSPGTGYAGELFF
TGTGCCAGCAGCCCCGGGACAGGGTACGCCGGGGAGCTGTTTTTT
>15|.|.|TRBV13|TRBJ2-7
CASSLGLVGGYEQYF
TGTGCCAGCAGCTTAGGGCTAGTCGGTGGCTACGAGCAGTACTTC
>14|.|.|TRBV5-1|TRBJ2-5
CASSGMVAGETQYF
TGCGCCAGCAGCGGGATGGTCGCGGGAGAGACCCAGTACTTC
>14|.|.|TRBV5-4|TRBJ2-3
CASGRDRSTDTQYF
TGTGCCAGCGGGAGGGACAGGTCCACAGATACGCAGTATTTT
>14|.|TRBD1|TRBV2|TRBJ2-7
CASSPGQGPYEQYF
TGTGCCAGCAGCCCTGGACAGGGTCCCTACGAGCAGTACTTC
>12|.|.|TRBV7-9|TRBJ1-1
CASSVHSGEAFF
TGTGCCAGCAGCGTCCACAGCGGTGAAGCTTTCTTT
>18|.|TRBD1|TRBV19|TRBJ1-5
CASRPTGTVIDSNQPQHF
TGTGCCAGTAGACCGACAGGGACTGTAATTGATAGCAATCAGCCCCAGCATTTT
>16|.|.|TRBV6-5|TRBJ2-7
CASSYSIGVAHYEQYF
TGTGCCAGCAGTTACTCGATAGGTGTGGCGCATTACGAGCAGTACTTC
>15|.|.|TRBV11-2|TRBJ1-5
CASSQTQGTHQPQHF
TGTGCCAGCAGCCAGACACAGGGAACGCATCAGCCCCAGCATTTT
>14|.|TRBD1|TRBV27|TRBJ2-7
CASSPGQGRYEQYF
TGTGCCAGCAGTCCCGGACAGGGTCGATACGAGCAGTACTTC
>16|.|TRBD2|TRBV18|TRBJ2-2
CASSPTGTTNTGELFF
TGTGCCAGCTCACCAACCGGGACTACGAACACCGGGGAGCTGTTTTTT
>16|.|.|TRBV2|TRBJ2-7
CASSEVRASLSYEQYF
TGTGCCAGCAGTGAGGTGAGGGCAAGCCTTTCCTACGAGCAGTACTTC
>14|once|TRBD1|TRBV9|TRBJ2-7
CASSPGTGYNEQYF
TGTGCCAGCAGCCCCGGGACAGGGTACAACGAGCAGTACTTC
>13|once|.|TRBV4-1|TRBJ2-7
CASSSPSGYEQYF
TGCGCCAGCAGCTCGCCCTCCGGCTACGAGCAGTACTTC
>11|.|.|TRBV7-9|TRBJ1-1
CASSLLAEAFF
TGTGCCAGCAGCTTACTGGCTGAAGCTTTCTTT
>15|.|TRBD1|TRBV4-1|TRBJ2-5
CASSHPQTGQETQYF
TGCGCCAGCAGCCATCCCCAGACAGGGCAAGAGACCCAGTACTTC
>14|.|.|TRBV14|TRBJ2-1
CASSHSGSYDTPFF
TGTGCCAGCAGCCACTCTGGGAGCTACGATACTCCGTTCTTC
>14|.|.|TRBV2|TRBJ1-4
CASNWDLGTEKLFF
TGTGCCAGCAACTGGGACCTCGGAACCGAAAAACTGTTTTTT
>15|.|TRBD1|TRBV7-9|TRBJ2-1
CASSFGQGAYNEQFF
TGTGCCAGCAGCTTCGGACAGGGGGCCTACAATGAGCAGTTCTTC
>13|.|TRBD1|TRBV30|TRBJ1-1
CAWSLHRGLEAFF
TGTGCCTGGAGTCTTCACAGGGGGCTTGAAGCTTTCTTT
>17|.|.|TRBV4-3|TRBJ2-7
CASSQEVNLGSFYEQYF
TGCGCCAGCAGCCAAGAGGTTAATCTAGGGTCCTTCTACGAGCAGTACTTC
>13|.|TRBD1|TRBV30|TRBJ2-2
CARTGEDTGELFF
TGTGCCCGGACAGGGGAGGACACCGGGGAGCTGTTTTTT
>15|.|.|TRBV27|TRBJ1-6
CASSLGDSYNSPLHF
TGTGCCAGCAGTTTGGGGGACTCCTATAATTCACCCCTCCACTTT
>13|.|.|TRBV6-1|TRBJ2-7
CASSEETWYEQYF
TGTGCCAGCAGTGAGGAGACTTGGTACGAGCAGTACTTC
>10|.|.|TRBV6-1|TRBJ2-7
CATVYYEQYF
TGTGCCACAGTATATTACGAGCAGTACTTC
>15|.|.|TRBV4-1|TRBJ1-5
CASSLDTGTNQPQHF
TGCGCCAGCAGCCTTGACACAGGGACGAATCAGCCCCAGCATTTT
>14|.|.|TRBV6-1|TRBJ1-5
CASSDQISNQPQHF
TGTGCCAGCAGTGATCAGATTAGCAATCAGCCCCAGCATTTT
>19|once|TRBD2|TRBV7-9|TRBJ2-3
CASSLFGTSGGPSTDTQYF
TGTGCCAGCAGCCTCTTTGGGACTAGCGGGGGCCCTAGCACAGATACGCAGTATTTT
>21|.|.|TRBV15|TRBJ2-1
CATSPEGPSLERSGHYNEQFF
TGTGCCACCAGCCCCGAAGGGCCTAGCCTCGAGAGGAGTGGGCACTACAATGAGCAGTTCTTC